These 9 T cell receptor beta chains were sequenced from one sample in a study of T cell repertoires in cytomegalovirus infection. TCRdb ran MiXCR on the reads and lists one entry per CDR3 protein. The table shows hundreds of thousands of distinct CDR3 sequences, with roughly 15% occurring only once. The sequenced sample consisted of PBMCs. The receptors originated from a human donor in good health (CMV status not recorded). Some clones in this sample may be carry-over from other donors' samples.

A few counts support this clonotype. The chain has TRBV2 and TRBJ1-5; D is uncertain. V was clipped by 1 base and J by 0 bases, with 4 bases between them. CDR1 SNHLY and CDR2 FYNNEI come from the germline V gene. The CDR3 runs to 14 residues. The CDR3 sequence: CASSEVVSNQPQHF. The CDR3 DNA reads as TGTGCCAGCAGTGAAGTGGTTAGCAATCAGCCCCAGCATTTT.

This chain links TRBV4-2 with TRBJ2-3; no clear D. Trimming removed 5 bases at V and 5 bases at J, with 8 bases between. This CDR3 has 12 residues. Germline V lookup: CDR1 LGHNA, CDR2 YNFKEQ. The CDR3 reads CASSKGGDTQYF. DNA for the CDR3: TGTGCCAGCAGCAAAGGTGGAGATACGCAGTATTTT.

This chain connects TRBV27 to TRBJ2-2, with a tentative D call TRBD1 (6 bases). From germline, CDR1 is MNHEY and CDR2 SMNVEV (reference sequence). This CDR3 spans 15 amino acids. The V end lost 2 bases, the J end lost 5 bases, and 12 bases lay between the germline ends. CDR3 sequence (DNA): TGTGCCAGCAGTTTAAACAGGGACGGGACCGGGGAGCTGTTTTTT. It is translated as CASSLNRDGTGELFF.

The chain combines TRBV20-1 with TRBJ2-1; D assignment may be TRBD1 or TRBD2 (6 bases each). The germline gives CDR1 DFQATT, CDR2 SNEGSKA (reference sequence). The V end lost 4 bases, the J end lost 1 base, and 11 bases lay between the germline ends. This CDR3 spans 14 amino acids. The CDR3 here is CSAIGGSSYNEQFF. The CDR3 nucleotides are TGCAGTGCTATCGGGGGCTCATCCTACAATGAGCAGTTCTTC.

The CDR3, as DNA: TGTGCCAGCAGCCAGCAGACGGGGGGGGGGAGCATTCAGTACTTC. Translating it yields CASSQQTGGGSIQYF. The chain employs TRBV3-1 and TRBJ2-4; 8 bases agree with TRBD2. V trimming: 3 bases; J trimming: 9 bases; junction bases outside the gene matches: 10. The CDR3 runs 15 residues. The germline V gene encodes CDR1 LGHDT and CDR2 YNNKEL (reference sequence). The full variable domain, its missing parts supplied by reference TRBV3-1 and TRBJ2-4, is DTAVSQTPKYLVTQMGNDKSIKCEQNLGHDTMYWYKQDSKKFLKIMFSYNNKELIINETVPNRFSPKSPDKAHLNLHINSLELGDSAVYFCASSQQTGGGSIQYFGAGTRLSVL.

This clonotype was counted between two and nine times. The V and J genes are TRBV12-3 or TRBV12-4 and TRBJ2-7; a weak D match, TRBD1 (5 bases). The CDR3 has 15 residues. Trimming left V 3 bases short and J 2 bases short, with 14 bases between. Written as DNA, the CDR3 is TGTGCCAGCAGTTTGTATTCTCAGGGTACCTACGAGCAGTACTTC. This sequence encodes CASSLYSQGTYEQYF.

This rearrangement joins TRBV4-1 to TRBJ2-7; 7 nucleotides match TRBD1. The germline V gene encodes CDR1 MGHRA and CDR2 YSYEKL. J was trimmed by 5 bases and V by 3 bases; bases with no gene match: 4. This CDR3 contains 13 residues. CDR3 nucleotides: TGCGCCAGCAGCCAGACAGGGAACAACGAGCAGTACTTC. It specifies CASSQTGNNEQYF.

This clonotype has at least ten counts. This rearrangement joins TRBV6-1 to TRBJ2-3; D may be TRBD1 (6 bases). Looked up from germline, CDR1 is MNHNS and CDR2 is SASEGT. The CDR3 contains 16 residues. V was pared by 4 bases and J by 1 base, with 15 bases between. This CDR3 reads CASSVPGHRRTDTQYF. CDR3 nucleotide sequence: TGTGCCAGCAGTGTTCCGGGACACCGACGCACAGATACGCAGTATTTT.

This clonotype has a handful of counts. The genes are TRBV6-4 and TRBJ2-1, with D possibly being TRBD1 (6 bases). CDR1 and CDR2 from the germline V gene are MRHNA and SNTAGT. This CDR3 is built from 15 residues. The ends were cut back, 8 bases at V and 7 bases at J, with 21 bases in the middle. This CDR3 reads CASRRTVDSRNEQFF. As DNA, the CDR3 is TGTGCCAGCCGCCGGACAGTGGACAGCAGAAATGAGCAGTTCTTC.